Below are 27 T cell receptor beta chains sequenced from a single sample in a study of T cell repertoires in cytomegalovirus infection. TCRdb fed the reads into MiXCR, producing one record per CDR3 protein. The sample holds about 230,000 distinct CDR3 sequences, under 8.5% seen once. Sequenced material: PBMCs. These receptors were collected from a human donor in good health (CMV status not recorded). Some clones in this sample may be carry-over from other donors' samples.

This chain links TRBV19 with TRBJ2-1; the match to TRBD2 covers 7 bases. After removal of 9 bases from V and 3 bases from J, the junction contained 8 bases not matched to a gene. This CDR3 is 14 amino acids long. Per the germline V gene, CDR1 is LNHDA and CDR2 is SQIVND (reference sequence). The DNA of the CDR3 is TGTGCCAGCTCACCGGGACTAATCTACAATGAGCAGTTCTTC. Protein: CASSPGLIYNEQFF.

In its sample, this clonotype was seen a few times. V and J are TRBV9 and TRBJ1-2, with TRBD1 as a possible D gene (6 bases). In germline, CDR1 is SGDLS, CDR2 YYNGEE. The CDR3 loop spans 16 amino acids. Trimming pared 0 bases from V and 5 bases from J, leaving 17 bases between. DNA of the CDR3: TGTGCCAGCAGCGTAGAGGGGGGCGCTTCTTATTATGGCTACACCTTC. It is translated as CASSVEGGASYYGYTF.

This clonotype has at least ten counts. The genes are TRBV20-1 and TRBJ2-1; D is possibly TRBD1 (6 bases). This CDR3 has 16 residues. CDR1 is DFQATT, CDR2 SNEGSKA, per germline (reference sequence). V was pared by 1 base and J by 2 bases, with 15 bases between. The CDR3 here is CSARVLQGRAYNEQFF. DNA for the CDR3: TGCAGTGCTAGAGTCCTCCAGGGGCGAGCCTACAATGAGCAGTTCTTC.

This clonotype was observed at least ten times. The chain has TRBV19 and TRBJ1-5; D ambiguous. The germline V gene encodes CDR1 LNHDA and CDR2 SQIVND (reference sequence). The CDR3 is 13 residues long. The V and J ends lost 3 bases and 4 bases respectively, with 7 bases between them. CDR3 sequence reads: CASSINRNQPQHF. Here the CDR3 DNA reads TGTGCCAGTAGTATTAATAGGAATCAGCCCCAGCATTTT.

This clonotype was counted at least ten times. The chain uses TRBV20-1 and TRBJ1-6; D may be TRBD1 (6 bases). The CDR3 sequence is 15 residues long. Germline values: CDR1 DFQATT, CDR2 SNEGSKA (reference sequence). The germline V and J ends were trimmed by 5 bases and 10 bases, with 21 bases remaining between them. The CDR3 sequence: CSARPPTGKGSPLHF. CDR3 nucleotide sequence: TGCAGTGCTCGCCCACCCACAGGGAAGGGATCACCCCTCCACTTT.

In this sample, this clonotype turned up many times. The chain links TRBV19 to TRBJ2-7; no clear D gene. This CDR3 contains 13 residues. V gave up 5 bases and J gave up 2 bases, with 10 bases separating them. The germline CDR1 and CDR2 sequences are LNHDA and SQIVND (reference sequence). CDR3 in DNA: TGTGCCAGTAGTGAAGGGTGGCCCTACGAGCAGTACTTC. Translated, it gives CASSEGWPYEQYF.

This clonotype was counted at least ten times. This chain uses TRBV28 with TRBJ2-3; D not resolved. Trimming pared 8 bases from V and 0 bases from J, leaving 9 bases between. The CDR3 sequence is 13 residues long. Germline CDR1 and CDR2: MDHEN and SYDVKM. The CDR3 sequence: CASCPASTDTQYF. CDR3 DNA: TGTGCCAGCTGCCCAGCTAGCACAGATACGCAGTATTTT.

The CDR3 bases are TGTGCCTGGACCGGACTTGGGGACACTGAAGCTTTCTTT. Its protein is CAWTGLGDTEAFF. The V call is TRBV30, the J call TRBJ1-1; D gene unclear. The CDR3 is 13 amino acids. The V and J ends lost 4 bases and 3 bases respectively, with 12 bases between them. Looked up from germline, CDR1 is GTSNPN and CDR2 is SVGIG (reference sequence).

Many counts were recorded for this clonotype. The J gene is TRBJ1-4, the V gene TRBV12-3 or TRBV12-4; 10 positions agree with TRBD1. J gave up 7 bases and V 6 bases, and 5 bases lay outside the gene matches. The CDR3 covers 14 residues. The CDR3 protein is CASSLDRGIEKLFF. The CDR3, as DNA: TGTGCCAGCAGCCTGGACAGGGGGATTGAAAAACTGTTTTTT.

Many counts were recorded for this clonotype. This sequence joins TRBV10-3 and TRBJ1-3, with D unclear. This CDR3 has 16 residues. V was pared by 5 bases and J by 1 base, with 15 bases between. The V gene's germline CDR1 is ENHRY and CDR2 SYGVKD. This CDR3 reads CAISSSVEGSGNTIYF. In nucleotides, the CDR3 is TGTGCCATCAGTTCCTCCGTGGAGGGATCTGGAAACACCATATATTTT.

Many counts were recorded for this clonotype. CDR3 in amino acids: CASSLGGGYTEAFF. DNA for the CDR3: TGTGCCAGCAGCTTAGGGGGGGGGTACACTGAAGCTTTCTTT. V is TRBV7-2 and J is TRBJ1-1; D possibly corresponds to TRBD1 (5 bases). The CDR3 runs 14 residues. Germline CDR1 SGHTA, CDR2 FQGNSA. V was pared by 1 base and J by 3 bases, with 9 bases between.

This clonotype was recorded at least ten times. V and J are TRBV7-3 and TRBJ2-6; TRBD1 matches 9 bases. CDR3 length: 16 amino acids. CDR1 is SGHTA, CDR2 FQGTGA, per germline. Germline trimming cut 5 bases from V and 4 bases from J; bases unmatched to any gene: 6. CDR3 residues: CASSPRTGAGANVLTF. The CDR3 nucleotides read TGTGCCAGCAGCCCCCGGACAGGGGCCGGGGCCAACGTCCTGACTTTC.

This clonotype has a count of ten or more. The chain employs TRBV7-2 and TRBJ2-5; D unclear. The germline V and J ends were trimmed by 7 bases and 2 bases, with 11 bases remaining between them. Germline CDR1 and CDR2: SGHTA and FQGNSA. This CDR3 comprises 13 residues. The CDR3 DNA reads as TGTGCCAGCACCTCACGCAATCAAGAGACCCAGTACTTC. It is translated as CASTSRNQETQYF.

This clonotype was found many times. This sequence joins TRBV20-1 and TRBJ1-6; tentative D call: TRBD1 (5 bases). The CDR3 consists of 16 residues. The V end lost 2 bases, the J end lost 6 bases, and 17 bases lay between the germline ends. The V gene's germline CDR1 is DFQATT and CDR2 SNEGSKA (reference sequence). The CDR3 nucleotides read TGCAGTGCTAGACCCCCGCAGGGAACCCTTAATTCACCCCTCCACTTT. Protein: CSARPPQGTLNSPLHF.

In its sample, this clonotype was seen many times. The chain couples TRBV10-3 to TRBJ2-7; TRBD1 or TRBD2 may be the D gene (5 bases each). Germline assignment: CDR1 ENHRY and CDR2 SYGVKD. Trimming pared 6 bases from V and 5 bases from J, leaving 14 bases between. This CDR3 region has 13 residues. The CDR3: CAISGTHGNEQYF. CDR3 sequence (DNA): TGTGCCATCAGCGGGACCCACGGTAACGAGCAGTACTTC.

This clonotype was counted ten times or more. The chain joins TRBV12-3 or TRBV12-4 to TRBJ1-2; D might be TRBD1 (5 bases). V lost 8 bases, J lost 4 bases, and 20 bases lay in between. This CDR3 comprises 15 residues. The CDR3: CASSLGQGLSYGYTF. CDR3 nucleotides: TGTGCCAGCTCCTTGGGGCAGGGATTGTCCTATGGCTACACCTTC.

This clonotype was detected many times. The V call is TRBV28, the J call TRBJ2-3; D is ambiguous. The CDR3 is 14 residues long. Looked up from germline, CDR1 is MDHEN and CDR2 is SYDVKM. The germline V and J ends were trimmed by 4 bases and 2 bases, with 10 bases remaining between them. The CDR3 region has the DNA TGTGCCAGCAGTTCGACCCCTGCCACAGATACGCAGTATTTT. It codes for CASSSTPATDTQYF.

This chain uses TRBV20-1 with TRBJ1-1; 11 nucleotides agree with TRBD1. The germline V gene encodes CDR1 DFQATT and CDR2 SNEGSKA (reference sequence). CDR3 length: 14 amino acids. V trimming: 4 bases; J trimming: 7 bases; junction bases outside the gene matches: 8. CDR3 residues: CSAITGQGVFEAFF. DNA of the CDR3: TGCAGTGCTATCACGGGACAGGGGGTTTTTGAAGCTTTCTTT.

This clonotype has at least ten counts. This chain joins TRBV20-1 and TRBJ2-7, with a tentative D call TRBD1 (6 bases). Trimming stripped 7 bases from V and 0 bases from J, with 13 bases between. Germline loops: CDR1 DFQATT, CDR2 SNEGSKA (reference sequence). The CDR3 totals 13 residues. DNA of the CDR3: TGCAGTGTCCCAGGGGTTAGCTCCTACGAGCAGTACTTC. Its translation is CSVPGVSSYEQYF.

There are many counts of this clonotype. The CDR3 region is CASSFGTGFSPLHF. The CDR3 region has the DNA TGTGCCAGCAGCTTCGGGACAGGGTTTTCACCCCTCCACTTT. The rearrangement joins TRBV5-6 to TRBJ1-6, with 9 bases that match TRBD1. The V gene's germline CDR1 is SGHDT and CDR2 YYEEEE. J was trimmed by 9 bases and V by 2 bases; bases with no gene match: 3. The CDR3 extends over 14 amino acids. The whole variable domain, filled in from reference TRBV5-6 and TRBJ1-6, reads DAGVTQSPTHLIKTRGQQVTLRCSPKSGHDTVSWYQQALGQGPQFIFQYYEEEERQRGNFPDRFSGHQFPNYSSELNVNALLLGDSALYLCASSFGTGFSPLHFGNGTRLTVT.

The CDR3 region is CASSLPIRDGHEQYF. In nucleotides, the CDR3 is TGTGCCAGCAGCTTGCCAATACGGGACGGCCACGAGCAGTACTTC. The chain joins TRBV7-9 to TRBJ2-7; D is possibly TRBD1 or TRBD2 (5 bases each). V was trimmed by 3 bases and J by 5 bases, leaving 17 bases between them. This CDR3 has 15 amino acids. The germline CDR1 and CDR2 sequences are SEHNR and FQNEAQ (reference sequence).

In regard to this clonotype: Given a much more abundant clone one base away, this may be a read error. The gene calls are TRBV29-1 and TRBJ1-2; D remains unclear. CDR1 and CDR2 (germline): SQVTM, ANQGSEA. Trimming removed 3 bases at V and 4 bases at J, with 9 bases between. This CDR3 spans 12 amino acids. CDR3 DNA: TGCAGCGTTGACGCAGGCCCCTATGGCTACACCTTC. It specifies CSVDAGPYGYTF.

This clonotype was detected only a few times. In DNA, the CDR3 is TGTGCCAGCTCACCCATCCAGGGTATCACCTATAATTCACCCCTCCACTTT. Translation gives CASSPIQGITYNSPLHF. The rearrangement joins TRBV18 to TRBJ1-6, with a weak D call TRBD1 (5 bases). With 3 bases removed from V and 2 bases from J, the gap between germline ends came to 14 bases. The CDR3 is 17 residues long. From germline, CDR1 is KGHSH and CDR2 LQKENI.

This clonotype has a count of ten or more. V is TRBV19 and J is TRBJ1-2; D remains ambiguous. Germline V lookup: CDR1 LNHDA, CDR2 SQIVND (reference sequence). CDR3 length: 14 residues. Trimming cost V 1 base and J 4 bases, with 10 bases left between them. CDR3 DNA: TGTGCCAGTAGTATAGCAGGAACTGGCTATGGCTACACCTTC. Residues: CASSIAGTGYGYTF.

This clonotype was counted many times. This CDR3 reads CASSLFGQNTEAFF. The CDR3 DNA reads TGTGCCAGCAGCTTATTTGGGCAGAACACTGAAGCTTTCTTT. V is TRBV11-2 and J is TRBJ1-1; no clear D. The germline V gene encodes CDR1 SGHAT and CDR2 FQNNGV. The CDR3 loop spans 14 amino acids. Trimming removed 2 bases at V and 1 base at J, with 8 bases between.

For this clonotype: A read error may be the cause here, since a much bigger clone is one base away. V usage is TRBV6-2 or TRBV6-3 and J usage is TRBJ2-7; D is possibly TRBD1 (5 bases). V was clipped by 8 bases and J by 0 bases, with 8 bases between them. Germline values: CDR1 MNHEY, CDR2 SVGEGT. The CDR3 loop spans 12 amino acids. DNA for the CDR3: TGTGCCAGCGCCGACAGCTCCTACGAGCAGTACTTC. Protein sequence: CASADSSYEQYF.

There are many counts of this clonotype. The CDR3 sequence is CASSGSRGAIAKNIQYF. In DNA form, the CDR3 reads TGTGCCAGCAGTGGATCGCGGGGGGCAATTGCCAAAAACATTCAGTACTTC. The chain has TRBV28 and TRBJ2-4; 8 bases fit TRBD2. Germline V gives CDR1 MDHEN, CDR2 SYDVKM. The CDR3 consists of 17 residues. Trimming took 5 bases from V and 1 from J; bases not matched to a gene: 10.